This T cell receptor (beta chain) came from a study of low-dose radiotherapy and immunotherapy resistance in tumors. About the study: Cohort 1 was treated with 0.5 Gy per fraction at 2-week intervals, amounting to 6.5 Gy overall. Doses delivered to Cohort 2 were 1 Gy per fraction every two weeks, amounting to 13 Gy over 26 weeks. The regimen for patients comprised intravenous nivolumab 240 mg every two weeks plus intravenous ipilimumab 1 mg/kg every six weeks.

This CDR3 region has 13 residues. Per germline, CDR1 DFQATT and CDR2 SNEGSKA (reference sequence). Trimming stripped 3 bases from V and 9 bases from J, with 12 bases between. Alpha and beta chains were covered, as first-strand cDNA relied on TRAV- and TRBV-specific primers. A constant-region primer paired with the V-primer adapter amplified TCRs over approximately 18 PCR cycles. The authors amplified isolated mRNA by in vitro transcription. TCRdb called the reads again in MiXCR, with one record for every CDR3 protein. This sample has 13,000 to 15,000 distinct CDR3 sequences; about 75% occur once, and the top ten carry under 6.5%.

The chain couples TRBV20-1 to TRBJ1-6; D is possibly TRBD1 (6 bases). The source of this sequence is a human donor with advanced metastatic prostate, ovarian, gallbladder or colorectal cancer (not recorded which). This table probably holds off-target reads from a library built for another chain. The CDR3 sequence is CSAREKTGSPLHF. CDR3 bases: TGCAGTGCTAGGGAAAAGACAGGTTCACCCCTCCACTTT.